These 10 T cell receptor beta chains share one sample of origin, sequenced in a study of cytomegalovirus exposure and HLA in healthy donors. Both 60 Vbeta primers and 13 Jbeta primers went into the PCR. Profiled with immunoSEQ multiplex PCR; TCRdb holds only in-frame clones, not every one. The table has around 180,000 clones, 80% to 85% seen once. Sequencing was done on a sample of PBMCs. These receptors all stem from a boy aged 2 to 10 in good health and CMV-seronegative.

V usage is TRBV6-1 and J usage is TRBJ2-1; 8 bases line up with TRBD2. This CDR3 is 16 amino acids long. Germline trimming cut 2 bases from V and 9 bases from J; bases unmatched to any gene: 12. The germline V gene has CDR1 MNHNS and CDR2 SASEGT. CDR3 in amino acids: CASSEIPGTRSGEQFF. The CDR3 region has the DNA TGTGCCAGCAGTGAAATCCCCGGGACTAGGTCGGGTGAGCAGTTCTTC.

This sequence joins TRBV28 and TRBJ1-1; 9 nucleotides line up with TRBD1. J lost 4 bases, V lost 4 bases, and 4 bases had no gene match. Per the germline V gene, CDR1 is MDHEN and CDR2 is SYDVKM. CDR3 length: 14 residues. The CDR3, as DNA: TGTGCCAGCAGTTCACAGGGGGCGAGCACTGAAGCTTTCTTT. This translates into CASSSQGASTEAFF.

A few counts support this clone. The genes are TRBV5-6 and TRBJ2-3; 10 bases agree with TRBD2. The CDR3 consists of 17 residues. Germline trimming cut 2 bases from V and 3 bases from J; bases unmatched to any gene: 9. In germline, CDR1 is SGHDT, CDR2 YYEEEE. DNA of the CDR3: TGTGCCAGCAGCTTAGGTCCTAGCGGGAGCGGAACAGATACGCAGTATTTT. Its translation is CASSLGPSGSGTDTQYF.

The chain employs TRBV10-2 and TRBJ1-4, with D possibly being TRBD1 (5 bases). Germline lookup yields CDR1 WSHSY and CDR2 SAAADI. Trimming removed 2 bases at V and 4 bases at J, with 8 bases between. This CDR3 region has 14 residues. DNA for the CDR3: TGCGCCAGCAGTGAGCAGGGTATTAATGAAAAACTGTTTTTT. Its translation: CASSEQGINEKLFF.

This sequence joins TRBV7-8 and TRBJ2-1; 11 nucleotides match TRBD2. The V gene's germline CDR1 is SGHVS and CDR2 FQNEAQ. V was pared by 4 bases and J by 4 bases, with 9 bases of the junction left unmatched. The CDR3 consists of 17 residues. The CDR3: CASSSFPGLAAYNEQFF. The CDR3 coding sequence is TGTGCCAGCAGCTCGTTCCCGGGACTAGCGGCGTACAATGAGCAGTTCTTC.

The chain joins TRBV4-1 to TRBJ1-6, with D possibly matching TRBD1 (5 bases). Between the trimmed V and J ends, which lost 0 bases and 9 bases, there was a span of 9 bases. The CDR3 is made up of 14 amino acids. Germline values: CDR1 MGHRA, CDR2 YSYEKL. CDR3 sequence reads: CASSQDRVSSPLHF. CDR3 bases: TGCGCCAGCAGCCAAGACAGGGTCTCTTCACCCCTCCACTTT.

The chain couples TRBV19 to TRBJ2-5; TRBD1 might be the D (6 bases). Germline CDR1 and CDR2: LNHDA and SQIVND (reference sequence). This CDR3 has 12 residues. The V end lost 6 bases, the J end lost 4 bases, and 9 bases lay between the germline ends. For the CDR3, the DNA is TGTGCCAGTAGACAGGGAACAGAGACCCAGTACTTC. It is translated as CASRQGTETQYF.

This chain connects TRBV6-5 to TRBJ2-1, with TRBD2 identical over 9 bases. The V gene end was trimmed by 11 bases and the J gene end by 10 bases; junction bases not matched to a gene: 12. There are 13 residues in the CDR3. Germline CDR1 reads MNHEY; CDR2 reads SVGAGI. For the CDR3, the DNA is TGTGCCGCGGTAGCGGGAGAGTCCGAAGAGCAGTTCTTC. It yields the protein CAAVAGESEEQFF.

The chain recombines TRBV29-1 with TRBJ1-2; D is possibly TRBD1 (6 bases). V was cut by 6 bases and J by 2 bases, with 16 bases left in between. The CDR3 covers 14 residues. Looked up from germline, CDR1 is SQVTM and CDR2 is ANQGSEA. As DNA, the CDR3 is TGCAGCGTCGCGACAGGATCTGTCAACTATGGCTACACCTTC. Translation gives CSVATGSVNYGYTF.

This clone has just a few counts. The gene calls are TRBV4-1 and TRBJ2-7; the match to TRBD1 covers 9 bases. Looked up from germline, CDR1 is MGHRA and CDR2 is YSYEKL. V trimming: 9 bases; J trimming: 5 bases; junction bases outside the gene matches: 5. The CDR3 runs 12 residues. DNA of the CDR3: TGCGCCAGTACCGACAGGGGGGACGAGCAGTACGTC. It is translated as CASTDRGDEQYV.